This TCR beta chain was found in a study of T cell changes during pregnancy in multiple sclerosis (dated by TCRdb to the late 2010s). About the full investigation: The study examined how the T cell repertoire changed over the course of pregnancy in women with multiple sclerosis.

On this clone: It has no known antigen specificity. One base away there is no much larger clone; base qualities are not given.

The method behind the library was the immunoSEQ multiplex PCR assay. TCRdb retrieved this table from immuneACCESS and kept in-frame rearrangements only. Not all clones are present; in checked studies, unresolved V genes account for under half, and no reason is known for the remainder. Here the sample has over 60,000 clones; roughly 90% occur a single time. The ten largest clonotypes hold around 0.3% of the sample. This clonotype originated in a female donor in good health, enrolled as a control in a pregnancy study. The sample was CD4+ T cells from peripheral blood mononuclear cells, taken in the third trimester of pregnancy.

CDR3 sequence: CASRNGVQNTEAFF. The DNA sequence is given as TGTGCCAGCAGGAACGGTGTTCAGAACACTGAAGCTTTCTTT. Recombination joined TRBV2 with TRBJ1-1; the D gene is not confidently resolved. The germline V gene gives CDR1 as SNHLY and CDR2 as FYNNEI. A distance of 12 bases separates the germline ends of V and J, which lose 6 bases and 1 base respectively. Its CDR3 holds 14 amino acids, cysteine through phenylalanine. Kept here is only the CDR3 DNA, which spans 42 bases and is read in frame from base 1.